This passage covers 16 T cell receptor beta chains from one sample sequenced in a study of OX40 agonist ivuxolimab in advanced cancers. Sequencing was performed with immunoSEQ multiplex PCR; in TCRdb, only in-frame clones are kept and a portion is missing. Of around 46,000 clones in the sample, 70% to 90% were seen once. The sample was CD4+ or CD8+ T cells sorted from blood, taken in a trial of the OX40 agonist ivuxolimab. These receptors were collected from an adult with an advanced solid tumor such as melanoma, head and neck, liver or kidney cancer.

This clone is a singleton in its sample. J is TRBJ2-7 and V is TRBV6-5; possible D gene TRBD1, 6 bases. There are 14 residues in the CDR3. CDR1 and CDR2 (germline): MNHEY, SVGAGI. V was shortened by 2 bases and J by 3 bases, with 11 bases between the two germline ends. CDR3 sequence (DNA): TGTGCCAGCAGTTACGAGGACAGCTACTACGAGCAGTACTTC. Its translation: CASSYEDSYYEQYF.

This rearrangement joins TRBV7-2 to TRBJ2-3, with a tentative D call TRBD2 (6 bases). This CDR3 region has 15 residues. V lost 5 bases and J 2 bases, leaving 14 bases between the germline ends. Germline values: CDR1 SGHTA, CDR2 FQGNSA. The CDR3 reads CASSRRGFATDTQYF. The CDR3 DNA sequence: TGTGCCAGCAGCCGCCGGGGGTTTGCCACAGATACGCAGTATTTT.

The rearrangement links TRBV27 to TRBJ2-7; 11 bases are a match to TRBD2. The CDR3 contains 15 residues. Germline CDR1 is MNHEY and CDR2 is SMNVEV (reference sequence). The V gene end was trimmed by 5 bases and the J gene end by 5 bases; junction bases not matched to a gene: 8. The DNA of the CDR3 is TGTGCCAGCAGTGTTACTAGCGGGAGAGGCGACGAGCAGTACTTC. Encoded protein: CASSVTSGRGDEQYF.

The chain combines TRBV5-6 with TRBJ2-1; 13 nucleotides align to TRBD2. CDR1 and CDR2 from the germline V gene are SGHDT and YYEEEE. The CDR3 spans 15 residues. Unmatched junction bases numbered 6, after V lost 5 bases and J lost 7 bases. Here the CDR3 reads CASSPGTSGDNEQFF. The CDR3 nucleotides read TGTGCCAGCAGTCCCGGGACTAGCGGGGATAATGAGCAGTTCTTC.

The V gene is TRBV4-1, the J gene TRBJ2-7; unclear D gene. With 1 base removed from V and 1 base from J, the gap between germline ends came to 8 bases. Germline CDR1 and CDR2: MGHRA and YSYEKL. The CDR3 covers 14 residues. CDR3 sequence reads: CASSQVFRSYEQYF. The CDR3 nucleotides are TGCGCCAGCAGCCAAGTTTTCAGGTCCTACGAGCAGTACTTC.

This sequence joins TRBV6-6 and TRBJ1-4; D is possibly TRBD1 (5 bases). V was trimmed by 10 bases and J by 7 bases, leaving 16 bases between them. Germline assignment: CDR1 MNHNY and CDR2 SVGAGI (reference sequence). The CDR3 runs to 13 residues. The CDR3 DNA reads as TGTGCCATCCTGGGGGGAGGCGGTGAAAAACTGTTTTTT. Amino acids: CAILGGGGEKLFF.

In DNA, the CDR3 is TGTGCCAGCAGGCAGGGGGCAGTAAACACTGAAGCTTTCTTT. It is translated as CASRQGAVNTEAFF. The chain links TRBV6-1 to TRBJ1-1, with TRBD1 matching over 8 bases. CDR3 length: 14 residues. The ends lost 6 bases at V and 2 bases at J; junction bases unmatched: 5. Germline V gene data show CDR1 as MNHNS and CDR2 as SASEGT.

This chain joins TRBV13 and TRBJ2-2; TRBD1 might be the D (5 bases). V shed 3 bases and J shed 4 bases, with 15 bases lying between them. The CDR3 contains 16 residues. Germline CDR1 is PRHDT and CDR2 is FYEKMQ (reference sequence). CDR3 region: CASSLVVGRGTGELFF. CDR3 nucleotide sequence: TGTGCCAGCAGCTTGGTAGTGGGGCGCGGCACCGGGGAGCTGTTTTTT. The variable domain in full, with the rest retrieved from reference TRBV13 and TRBJ2-2, is AAGVIQSPRHLIKEKRETATLKCYPIPRHDTVYWYQQGPGQDPQFLISFYEKMQSDKGSIPDRFSAQQFSDYHSELNMSSLELGDSALYFCASSLVVGRGTGELFFGEGSRLTVL.

The chain joins TRBV13 to TRBJ2-1, with D maybe TRBD2 (5 bases). CDR3 length: 16 amino acids. Germline CDR1 and CDR2: PRHDT and FYEKMQ (reference sequence). V gave up 3 bases and J gave up 3 bases, with 15 bases separating them. The CDR3 nucleotides read TGTGCCAGCAGCTTTCTCATGTCGGGGAGCTACAATGAGCAGTTCTTC. Amino acid sequence: CASSFLMSGSYNEQFF.

V usage is TRBV25-1 and J usage is TRBJ1-5, with a weak D call TRBD1 (6 bases). The CDR3 runs 13 residues. The V end lost 3 bases, the J end lost 6 bases, and 9 bases lay between the germline ends. Per germline, CDR1 MGHDK and CDR2 SYGVNS. The CDR3 spells CASSDTGLQPQHF. DNA of the CDR3: TGTGCCAGCAGTGATACAGGGCTTCAGCCCCAGCATTTT.

This rearrangement joins TRBV18 to TRBJ2-3; TRBD2 might be the D (5 bases). With 2 bases removed from V and 0 bases from J, the gap between germline ends came to 6 bases. Germline CDR1 and CDR2: KGHSH and LQKENI. This CDR3 region has 14 residues. The CDR3 reads CASSPGGSTDTQYF. Here the CDR3 DNA reads TGTGCCAGCTCACCAGGAGGTAGCACAGATACGCAGTATTTT.

The chain couples TRBV21-1 to TRBJ2-7; the table assigns TRBD1, which was not confirmed against the DNA. TRBV21-1 is assigned pseudogene status. The CDR3 loop spans 10 amino acids. The CDR3 DNA sequence: TGTGCCAGCAGGCAGGGCGAGCAGTACTTC. Protein: CASRQGEQYF.

The chain is built from TRBV11-2 and TRBJ2-5; D gene uncertain. V dropped 5 bases and J dropped 1 base, with 14 bases sitting between them. The CDR3 covers 15 residues. Germline CDR1 and CDR2: SGHAT and FQNNGV. CDR3 sequence reads: CASSPTPGGQETQYF. As DNA, the CDR3 is TGTGCCAGCAGCCCAACCCCGGGTGGCCAAGAGACCCAGTACTTC.

The chain has TRBV6-5 and TRBJ2-7, with D maybe TRBD2 (5 bases). The CDR3 is made up of 12 amino acids. Germline values: CDR1 MNHEY, CDR2 SVGAGI. Trimming removed 7 bases at V and 3 bases at J, with 10 bases between. The DNA for the CDR3 is TGTGCCAGCATGTTCGGGGTCTACGAGCAGTACTTC. Its protein is CASMFGVYEQYF.

The chain recombines TRBV27 with TRBJ2-3; 8 bases fit TRBD1. The CDR3 sequence is 14 residues long. Germline CDR1 and CDR2: MNHEY and SMNVEV (reference sequence). V trimming: 6 bases; J trimming: 2 bases; junction bases outside the gene matches: 4. The CDR3 coding sequence is TGTGCCAGCAGGGAGACAGGGGCCACAGATACGCAGTATTTT. It translates to CASRETGATDTQYF.

V usage is TRBV9 and J usage is TRBJ2-3, with no clear D. V was clipped by 4 bases and J by 9 bases, with 12 bases between them. In germline, CDR1 is SGDLS, CDR2 YYNGEE. This CDR3 is built from 12 residues. CDR3 sequence (DNA): TGTGCCAGCAGCCCCCAGCTAGAAACGCAGTATTTT. Translated, it gives CASSPQLETQYF.